Shown below are 19 T cell receptor beta chains from a single sample sequenced in a study of OX40 agonist ivuxolimab in advanced cancers. Repertoires were generated with immunoSEQ multiplex PCR, while TCRdb's copy carries only in-frame clones and drops some. The sample records 40,000 to 50,000 clones, less than 90% being singletons. The specimen comprised CD4+ or CD8+ T cells sorted from blood, sampled in a trial of the OX40 agonist ivuxolimab. The receptors here all came from an adult with an advanced solid tumor such as melanoma, head and neck, liver or kidney cancer.

This chain joins TRBV7-6 and TRBJ2-1, with D possibly matching TRBD1 (5 bases). V lost 1 base, J lost 6 bases, and 16 bases lay in between. Germline V gene sequence: CDR1 SGHVS, CDR2 FNYEAQ. The CDR3 has 16 residues. The CDR3 DNA follows: TGTGCCAGCAGCTTAGAGGCTAGTGGGGCCACCAATGAGCAGTTCTTC. This translates into CASSLEASGATNEQFF.

The DNA for the CDR3 is TGTGCCAGCATGAAGGGCTCCTACAATGAGCAGTTCTTC. Protein sequence: CASMKGSYNEQFF. The chain is built from TRBV6-6 and TRBJ2-1; D gene unclear. From germline, CDR1 is MNHNY and CDR2 SVGAGI (reference sequence). Trimming removed 7 bases at V and 0 bases at J, with 7 bases between. The CDR3 is 13 amino acids.

The chain joins TRBV11-2 to TRBJ2-5; 8 bases fit TRBD2. CDR3 length equals 17 residues. V lost 3 bases to trimming and J lost 3 bases; unmatched junction nucleotides: 12. CDR1 SGHAT and CDR2 FQNNGV come from the germline V gene. This CDR3 is CASSLGLLRGEKETQYF. Written as DNA, the CDR3 is TGTGCCAGCAGCTTGGGTCTCTTGCGGGGGGAAAAAGAGACCCAGTACTTC.

V and J are TRBV21-1 and TRBJ2-7; TRBD2, the D gene given by the table, was not confirmed from the DNA. TRBV21-1 is designated a pseudogene. The CDR3 length is 14 residues. CDR3 DNA sequence: TGTGCCAGCAGCAGGGGGGGCCCGCCCTACGAGCAGTACTTC. Amino acid sequence: CASSRGGPPYEQYF.

The chain joins TRBV9 to TRBJ2-7, with D possibly matching TRBD2 (6 bases). CDR3 length: 14 amino acids. Germline values: CDR1 SGDLS, CDR2 YYNGEE. V dropped 4 bases and J dropped 5 bases, with 16 bases sitting between them. CDR3 in DNA: TGTGCCAGCAGCCCACGGGACTCCCCCGACGAGCAGTACTTC. It is translated as CASSPRDSPDEQYF.

CDR3 sequence (DNA): TGTGCCAGCAGTTACGTTGACACAGCCGGGGAGCTGTTTTTT. It encodes CASSYVDTAGELFF. This sequence joins TRBV6-5 and TRBJ2-2; D not resolved. The CDR3 is 14 amino acids. Germline CDR1 is MNHEY and CDR2 is SVGAGI. V shed 2 bases and J shed 6 bases, with 10 bases lying between them.

J is TRBJ2-5 and V is TRBV2, with 8 bases that match TRBD2. TRBJ2-7 matches the DNA end more closely, so the J call is doubtful. The CDR3 extends over 13 amino acids. Germline CDR1 is SNHLY and CDR2 is FYNNEI. CDR3 in DNA: TGTGCCCCGGTGGGACTAGATCCTTACGAGCAGTACTTC. It is translated as CAPVGLDPYEQYF.

V gene TRBV5-8 combines with J gene TRBJ2-5, with D perhaps matching TRBD1 or TRBD2 (5 bases each). The germline gives CDR1 SGHTS, CDR2 YDEGEE. This CDR3 contains 15 residues. The germline V and J ends were trimmed by 3 bases and 2 bases, with 14 bases remaining between them. CDR3: CASSSGDGLQETQYF. CDR3 coding DNA: TGTGCCAGCAGCTCCGGGGACGGCTTACAAGAGACCCAGTACTTC.

The rearrangement links TRBV6-1 to TRBJ2-7, with D perhaps matching TRBD2 (7 bases). The CDR3 extends over 15 amino acids. CDR1 is MNHNS, CDR2 SASEGT, per germline. V dropped 5 bases and J dropped 3 bases, with 17 bases sitting between them. The CDR3 region is CASSTFAGAGYEQYF. DNA for the CDR3: TGTGCCAGCAGTACCTTTGCGGGGGCTGGCTACGAGCAGTACTTC.

The V gene is TRBV6-1, the J gene TRBJ1-2; TRBD1 is a possible D gene (6 bases). V was pared by 8 bases and J by 3 bases, with 16 bases between. Germline V gene sequence: CDR1 MNHNS, CDR2 SASEGT. This CDR3 is 14 amino acids long. CDR3 DNA: TGTGCCAGCCAACTACTACAGGGATACTATGGCTACACCTTC. Translation: CASQLLQGYYGYTF.

The chain joins TRBV4-2 to TRBJ1-5; D is uncertain. The length of the CDR3 is 14 residues. V was clipped by 1 base and J by 0 bases, with 4 bases between them. Germline CDR1 reads LGHNA; CDR2 reads YNFKEQ. Here the CDR3 reads CASSQGSSNQPQHF. For the CDR3, the DNA is TGTGCCAGCAGCCAAGGGAGTAGCAATCAGCCCCAGCATTTT.

J is TRBJ2-3 and V is TRBV28, with TRBD1 matching 7 bases. Germline CDR1 MDHEN, CDR2 SYDVKM. V shed 5 bases, J shed 1 base, and the junction held 3 bases outside the gene matches. CDR3 length equals 14 residues. CDR3 protein: CASSTGARTDTQYF. CDR3 nucleotide sequence: TGTGCCAGCAGTACAGGGGCGCGCACAGATACGCAGTATTTT.

The V call is TRBV27, the J call TRBJ2-1; D possibly corresponds to TRBD1 (5 bases). Between the trimmed V and J ends, which lost 5 bases and 3 bases, there was a span of 11 bases. This CDR3 has 14 amino acids. Germline CDR1 MNHEY, CDR2 SMNVEV (reference sequence). CDR3: CASSQGHGYNEQFF. For the CDR3, the DNA is TGTGCCAGCAGTCAGGGCCACGGCTACAATGAGCAGTTCTTC.

This chain joins TRBV6-1 and TRBJ1-1; no clear D gene. Trimming stripped 4 bases from V and 0 bases from J, with 21 bases between. The CDR3 sequence is 18 residues long. CDR1 is MNHNS, CDR2 SASEGT, per germline. CDR3 in DNA: TGTGCCAGCAGTGGCCTATTCATACAGCTTACCATGAACACTGAAGCTTTCTTT. This sequence encodes CASSGLFIQLTMNTEAFF.

The rearrangement joins TRBV9 to TRBJ2-1; D might be TRBD2 (5 bases). V lost 3 bases and J lost 6, with 13 bases in between. The CDR3 covers 14 residues. CDR1 and CDR2 (germline): SGDLS, YYNGEE. CDR3: CASSAGLFANEQFF. The CDR3 nucleotides read TGTGCCAGCAGCGCCGGACTTTTCGCCAATGAGCAGTTCTTC.

The rearrangement joins TRBV19 to TRBJ1-5; 9 positions agree with TRBD1. The V gene's germline CDR1 is LNHDA and CDR2 SQIVND (reference sequence). V dropped 5 bases and J dropped 4; count of bases not matched to a gene: 15. This CDR3 is built from 18 residues. CDR3 nucleotide sequence: TGTGCCAGTAGTTTAAAGGACAGGGGACGAATAGCAAATCAGCCCCAGCATTTT. This sequence encodes CASSLKDRGRIANQPQHF. The whole variable domain, remainder taken from reference TRBV19 and TRBJ1-5, is DGGITQSPKYLFRKEGQNVTLSCEQNLNHDAMYWYRQDPGQGLRLIYYSQIVNDFQKGDIAEGYSVSREKKESFPLTVTSAQKNPTAFYLCASSLKDRGRIANQPQHFGDGTRLSIL.

This chain links TRBV6-1 with TRBJ1-5; possibly TRBD1 for D (5 bases). The CDR3 extends over 14 amino acids. Germline V gene data show CDR1 as MNHNS and CDR2 as SASEGT. V dropped 8 bases and J dropped 3 bases, with 14 bases sitting between them. CDR3 loop: CASGAGTYNQPQHF. For the CDR3, the DNA is TGTGCCAGCGGCGCAGGGACCTACAATCAGCCCCAGCATTTT.

This clone was counted only a few times. The chain is built from TRBV7-7 and TRBJ2-7, with D unresolved. The CDR3 covers 15 residues. V was shortened by 5 bases and J by 0 bases, with 14 bases between the two germline ends. Germline V gene sequence: CDR1 SSHAT, CDR2 FNYEAQ (reference sequence). The CDR3 loop reads CASSPGPSTSYEQYF. CDR3 DNA sequence: TGTGCCAGCAGCCCCGGGCCGTCGACCTCCTACGAGCAGTACTTC.

The chain links TRBV13 to TRBJ2-3; TRBD2 aligns across 9 bases. This CDR3 region has 17 residues. The V gene end was trimmed by 5 bases and the J gene end by 7 bases; junction bases not matched to a gene: 16. CDR1 PRHDT and CDR2 FYEKMQ come from the germline V gene (reference sequence). The CDR3 region is CASSQKGLADVTNTQYF. The CDR3 DNA follows: TGTGCCAGCAGCCAAAAGGGACTAGCTGACGTCACTAATACGCAGTATTTT.